Below, 19 T cell receptor beta chains from the same sample are listed, as sequenced in a study of control samples from healthy donors and cancer patients. Assay used: immunoSEQ multiplex PCR; TCRdb lists only in-frame clones, some missing. The data hold some 30,000 clones, with 91% observed a single time. The material sequenced was PBMCs. Receptors originate from a man aged 50 to 59 with lung cancer.

The chain uses TRBV5-6 and TRBJ1-1; D ambiguous. Germline loops: CDR1 SGHDT, CDR2 YYEEEE. The ends were cut back, 3 bases at V and 0 bases at J, with 12 bases in the middle. This CDR3 contains 15 residues. This CDR3 is CASSSEGNLNTEAFF. Here the CDR3 DNA reads TGTGCCAGCAGCTCGGAGGGAAACTTGAACACTGAAGCTTTCTTT.

The chain uses TRBV28 and TRBJ2-7, with 9 nucleotides matching TRBD1. Germline CDR1 reads MDHEN; CDR2 reads SYDVKM. V lost 7 bases, J lost 2 bases, and 6 bases stayed unmatched. This CDR3 has 14 residues. The CDR3 DNA reads as TGTGCCAGCACCCCGGGGGACAGGGCCTACGAGCAGTACTTC. Protein sequence: CASTPGDRAYEQYF. The whole variable domain, filled in from reference TRBV28 and TRBJ2-7, reads DVKVTQSSRYLVKRTGEKVFLECVQDMDHENMFWYRQDPGLGLRLIYFSYDVKMKEKGDIPEGYSVSREKKERFSLILESASTNQTSMYLCASTPGDRAYEQYFGPGTRLTVT.

The chain has TRBV30 and TRBJ2-5, with TRBD2 matching over 11 bases. The CDR3 sequence is 14 residues long. V lost 6 bases to trimming and J lost 7 bases; unmatched junction nucleotides: 10. The V gene's germline CDR1 is GTSNPN and CDR2 SVGIG (reference sequence). The CDR3 coding sequence is TGTGCCTGTAAACTAGCGGGGGATATCGGGACCCAGTACTTC. Translated: CACKLAGDIGTQYF.

This clone was seen only once. The chain uses TRBV27 and TRBJ2-2; 10 positions agree with TRBD2. V trimming: 8 bases; J trimming: 7 bases; junction bases outside the gene matches: 7. Germline V gives CDR1 MNHEY, CDR2 SMNVEV (reference sequence). The CDR3 sequence is 14 residues long. As DNA, the CDR3 is TGTGCCAGCCGCAGCGGGGGGGCCGACGGGGAGCTGTTTTTT. This encodes CASRSGGADGELFF.

The chain uses TRBV28 and TRBJ1-2, with TRBD1 as a possible D gene (5 bases). The germline V gene has CDR1 MDHEN and CDR2 SYDVKM. The CDR3 is 12 amino acids. CDR3 nucleotide sequence: TGTGCTATGGGCAGGGTGGACGATGGCTACACCTTC. This encodes CAMGRVDDGYTF.

This clone occurred once. The rearrangement links TRBV9 to TRBJ2-1; either TRBD1 or TRBD2 may fit D (5 bases each). The CDR3 loop spans 13 amino acids. The germline V gene has CDR1 SGDLS and CDR2 YYNGEE. Trimming stripped 4 bases from V and 5 bases from J, with 10 bases between. The CDR3 protein is CASSTGPNNEQFF. For the CDR3, the DNA is TGTGCCAGCAGCACGGGACCGAACAATGAGCAGTTCTTC.

This chain joins TRBV11-2 and TRBJ1-5; D remains unclear. Germline CDR1 and CDR2: SGHAT and FQNNGV. V lost 5 bases to trimming and J lost 6 bases, with 8 bases between them. The CDR3 has 12 residues. The CDR3 reads CASSHERQPQHF. The CDR3 nucleotides are TGTGCCAGCAGCCACGAGCGTCAGCCCCAGCATTTT.

This clone was found once. This chain links TRBV6-5 with TRBJ1-5; D perhaps matches TRBD1 (5 bases). The V end was cut by 4 bases, the J end by 4 bases, with 17 bases between. Germline CDR1 and CDR2: MNHEY and SVGAGI. The CDR3 loop spans 16 amino acids. CDR3 sequence reads: CASSSAAGGENQPQHF. In nucleotides, the CDR3 is TGTGCCAGCAGTTCCGCCGCCGGAGGGGAAAATCAGCCCCAGCATTTT.

The V call is TRBV19, the J call TRBJ2-1; D gene unclear. V was cut by 1 base and J by 5 bases, with 12 bases left in between. Germline V gene data show CDR1 as LNHDA and CDR2 as SQIVND (reference sequence). This CDR3 contains 15 residues. The CDR3 here is CASSIGPLEHNEQFF. For the CDR3, the DNA is TGTGCCAGTAGTATAGGTCCCCTCGAACACAATGAGCAGTTCTTC.

The chain has TRBV2 and TRBJ1-1; 8 positions match TRBD1. Germline V gene data show CDR1 as SNHLY and CDR2 as FYNNEI. With 10 bases clipped from V and 1 base from J, the junction kept 5 bases outside the gene matches. The CDR3 spans 13 residues. CDR3 in DNA: TGTGCCACCAGGGGGCCGGGGAACACTGAAGCTTTCTTT. Protein sequence: CATRGPGNTEAFF.

The chain links TRBV6-2 or TRBV6-3 to TRBJ2-5; no definite D call. There are 15 residues in the CDR3. The V end lost 5 bases, the J end lost 2 bases, and 15 bases lay between the germline ends. Germline-derived CDR1 and CDR2 are MNHEY and SVGEGT. The CDR3, as DNA: TGTGCCAGCAGTCGGTCCCCAACGGTACAAGAGACCCAGTACTTC. Encoded protein: CASSRSPTVQETQYF.

This clone has only a few counts. This chain uses TRBV28 with TRBJ2-1; D perhaps matches TRBD2 (6 bases). With 4 bases removed from V and 9 bases from J, the gap between germline ends came to 25 bases. This CDR3 comprises 17 residues. Germline lookup yields CDR1 MDHEN and CDR2 SYDVKM. The CDR3 is CASSSLTGLGVGGEQFF. The CDR3 DNA reads TGTGCCAGCAGTTCCCTGACGGGACTGGGGGTCGGGGGTGAGCAGTTCTTC.

The rearrangement links TRBV11-2 to TRBJ1-2; 8 bases match TRBD1. The CDR3 consists of 16 residues. The V gene's germline CDR1 is SGHAT and CDR2 FQNNGV. The junction had 10 bases not matched to a gene; V was cut back by 2 bases and J by 5 bases. For the CDR3, the DNA is TGTGCCAGCAGCTTAATGCCGACCGGGACAGGATATGGCTACACCTTC. Its protein is CASSLMPTGTGYGYTF.

This clone was recorded only once. The chain joins TRBV5-1 to TRBJ2-3, with a weak D call TRBD2 (6 bases). There are 15 residues in the CDR3. The germline V gene has CDR1 SGHRS and CDR2 YFSETQ. V was trimmed by 2 bases and J by 5 bases, leaving 15 bases between them. The CDR3 sequence is CASSFGAGRGDTQYF. In nucleotides, the CDR3 is TGCGCCAGCAGCTTCGGCGCAGGGCGGGGAGATACGCAGTATTTT.

This clone was picked up one time. The chain uses TRBV5-1 and TRBJ2-1; 7 bases align to TRBD1. J gave up 3 bases and V 6 bases, and 3 bases lay outside the gene matches. CDR3 length equals 13 residues. CDR1 is SGHRS, CDR2 YFSETQ, per germline. Here the CDR3 reads CASTSGGYNEQFF. The CDR3 DNA is TGCGCCAGCACTTCAGGGGGCTACAATGAGCAGTTCTTC. Combining the CDR3 with reference TRBV5-1 and TRBJ2-1 gives the whole variable domain KAGVTQTPRYLIKTRGQQVTLSCSPISGHRSVSWYQQTPGQGLQFLFEYFSETQRNKGNFPGRFSGRQFSNSRSEMNVSTLELGDSALYLCASTSGGYNEQFFGPGTRLTVL.

The chain couples TRBV3-1 (or the pseudogene TRBV3-2) to TRBJ2-7, with D possibly matching TRBD2 (5 bases). V was clipped by 1 base and J by 6 bases, with 7 bases between them. Germline CDR1 and CDR2: LGHDT and YNNKEL (reference sequence). CDR3 length: 12 residues. As DNA, the CDR3 is TGTGCCAGCAGCCAAGCCGGGGTCGAGCAGTACTTC. Its translation: CASSQAGVEQYF.

V and J are TRBV5-1 and TRBJ2-2, with 7 bases aligning to TRBD1. This CDR3 comprises 15 residues. Germline CDR1 SGHRS, CDR2 YFSETQ. J was trimmed by 3 bases and V by 4 bases; bases with no gene match: 6. CDR3 sequence (DNA): TGCGCCAGCAGCCCGACAGGGATGGACACCGGGGAGCTGTTTTTT. Translated, it gives CASSPTGMDTGELFF.

The rearrangement links TRBV9 to TRBJ1-5; D remains ambiguous. The V end was cut by 0 bases, the J end by 0 bases, with 7 bases between. This CDR3 has 15 residues. Germline-derived CDR1 and CDR2 are SGDLS and YYNGEE. In DNA, the CDR3 is TGTGCCAGCAGCGTAGGGTACGGTAGCAATCAGCCCCAGCATTTT. It encodes CASSVGYGSNQPQHF.

This clone appeared once. The chain uses TRBV6-2 or TRBV6-3 and TRBJ2-3; 11 bases fit TRBD2. CDR1 is MNHEY and CDR2 is SVGEGT in the germline V gene. V lost 2 bases, J lost 2 bases, and 3 bases stayed unmatched. There are 16 residues in the CDR3. CDR3 protein: CASSYPTSGDTDTQYF. The CDR3 DNA is TGTGCCAGCAGTTACCCGACTAGCGGGGACACAGATACGCAGTATTTT.